This TCR beta chain was obtained from a study of tumor-infiltrating lymphocytes in primary liver carcinoma. The wider study: Each of the growths was stage T1-T3 N0M0, extending roughly 4.2 to 11 cm across. Broader study findings: Tumor top-250-clone fractions significantly exceeded those of blood (p = 0.039).

A primer in the constant region served to generate TCR beta cDNA from approximately 500 ng of total RNA. Three nested multiplex PCR rounds of slightly modified ARM-PCR generated TCR beta libraries. PCR rounds one and two used TRBV1-TRBV30 forward primers with a C-beta reverse primer for 10 cycles each. A single record per CDR3 protein comes from TCRdb applying MiXCR to the multiplex PCR reads. The sample carries 40,000 to 60,000 distinct CDR3 sequences, about 80% recorded once. Bulk tissue was left unsorted, and RNA and DNA were co-extracted from about 19-30 mg of it. Surgeons resected the patients' primary liver carcinomas. Patients were treatment-naive with chronic HBV infection. This CDR3 has 15 amino acids. Remarks on this clonotype: The antigen is undetermined. The junction departs from the called germline gene at one end, perhaps through a read error.

The gene calls are TRBV12-3 or TRBV12-4 and TRBJ1-6; 8 bases are a match to TRBD1. This clonotype was obtained from a man aged 35 to 55 with primary liver carcinoma and hepatitis B virus infection. The sequencing input was liver tumor tissue from sampling region 3. The subset here: tumor region T3, left-lateral pole. CDR3 nucleotides: TGTGCCAGCAGCCCTGGACAGGGCGCGAATTCACCTCTCCACTTT. It specifies CASSPGQGANSPLHF.